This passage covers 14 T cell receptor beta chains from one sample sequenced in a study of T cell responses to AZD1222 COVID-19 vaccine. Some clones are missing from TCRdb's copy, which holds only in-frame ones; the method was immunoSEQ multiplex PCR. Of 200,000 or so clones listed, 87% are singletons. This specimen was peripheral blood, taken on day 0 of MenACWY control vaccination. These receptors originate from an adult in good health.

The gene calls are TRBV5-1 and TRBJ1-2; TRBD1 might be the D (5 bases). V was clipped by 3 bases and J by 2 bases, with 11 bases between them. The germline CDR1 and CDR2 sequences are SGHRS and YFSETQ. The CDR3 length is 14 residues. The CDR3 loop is CASSSGQGNYGYTF. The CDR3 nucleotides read TGCGCCAGCAGCTCGGGTCAGGGAAACTATGGCTACACCTTC.

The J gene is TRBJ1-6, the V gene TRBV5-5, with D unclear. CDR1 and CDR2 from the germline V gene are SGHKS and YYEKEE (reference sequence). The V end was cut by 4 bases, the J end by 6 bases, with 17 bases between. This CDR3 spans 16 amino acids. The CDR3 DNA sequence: TGTGCCAGCAGCCCAGAACTAGGCCTTTCTAATTCACCCCTCCACTTT. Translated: CASSPELGLSNSPLHF. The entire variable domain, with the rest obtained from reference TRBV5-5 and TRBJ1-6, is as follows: DAGVTQSPTHLIKTRGQQVTLRCSPISGHKSVSWYQQVLGQGPQFIFQYYEKEERGRGNFPDRFSARQFPNYSSELNVNALLLGDSALYLCASSPELGLSNSPLHFGNGTRLTVT.

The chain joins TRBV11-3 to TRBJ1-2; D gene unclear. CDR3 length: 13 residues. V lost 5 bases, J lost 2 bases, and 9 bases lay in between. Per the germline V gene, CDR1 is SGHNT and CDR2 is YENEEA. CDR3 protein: CASSPYQNYGYTF. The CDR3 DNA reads TGTGCCAGCAGCCCCTATCAGAACTATGGCTACACCTTC.

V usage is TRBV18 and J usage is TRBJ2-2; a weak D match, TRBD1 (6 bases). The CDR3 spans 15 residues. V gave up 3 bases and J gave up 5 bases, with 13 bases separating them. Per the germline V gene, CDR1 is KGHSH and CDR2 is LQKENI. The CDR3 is CASSPSGVTTGELFF. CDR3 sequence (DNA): TGTGCCAGCTCACCGTCAGGGGTTACAACCGGGGAGCTGTTTTTT.

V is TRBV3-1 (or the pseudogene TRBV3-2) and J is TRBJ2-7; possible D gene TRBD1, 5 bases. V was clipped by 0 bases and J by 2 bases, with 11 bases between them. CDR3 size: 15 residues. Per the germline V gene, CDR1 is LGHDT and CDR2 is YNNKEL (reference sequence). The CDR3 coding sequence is TGTGCCAGCAGCCAAGAATGGACACCGCCCTACGAGCAGTACTTC. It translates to CASSQEWTPPYEQYF.

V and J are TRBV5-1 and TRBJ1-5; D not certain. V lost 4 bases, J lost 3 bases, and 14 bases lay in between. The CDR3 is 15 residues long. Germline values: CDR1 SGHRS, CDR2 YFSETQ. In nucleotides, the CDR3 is TGCGCCAGCAGCCCGACCTCCGGTAACAATCAGCCCCAGCATTTT. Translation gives CASSPTSGNNQPQHF.

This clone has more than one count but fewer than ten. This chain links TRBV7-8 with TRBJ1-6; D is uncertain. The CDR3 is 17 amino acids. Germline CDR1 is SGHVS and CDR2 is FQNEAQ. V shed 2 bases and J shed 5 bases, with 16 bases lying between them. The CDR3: CASSLRPSRRNNSPLHF. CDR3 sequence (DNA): TGTGCCAGCAGCTTAAGGCCAAGTCGGAGGAATAATTCACCCCTCCACTTT.

CDR3 sequence reads: CASRARDQPQHF. CDR3 coding DNA: TGTGCCAGCAGGGCCCGGGACCAGCCCCAGCATTTT. The V and J genes are TRBV28 and TRBJ1-5; D perhaps matches TRBD1 (5 bases). With 6 bases removed from V and 7 bases from J, the gap between germline ends came to 10 bases. This CDR3 region has 12 residues. CDR1 is MDHEN and CDR2 is SYDVKM in the germline V gene.

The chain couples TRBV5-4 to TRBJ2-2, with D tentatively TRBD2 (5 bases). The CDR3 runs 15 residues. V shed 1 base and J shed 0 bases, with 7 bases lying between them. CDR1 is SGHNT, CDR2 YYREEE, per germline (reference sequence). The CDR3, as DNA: TGTGCCAGCAGCTTGAGCGGAGCGAACACCGGGGAGCTGTTTTTT. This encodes CASSLSGANTGELFF.

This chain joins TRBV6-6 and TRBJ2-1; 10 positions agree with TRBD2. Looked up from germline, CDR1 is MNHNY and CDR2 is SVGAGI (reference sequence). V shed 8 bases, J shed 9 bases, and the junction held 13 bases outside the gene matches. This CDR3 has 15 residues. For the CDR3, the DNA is TGTGCCAGCTTGATGCCAGCGGGAGGGACGGGTGAGCAGTTCTTC. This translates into CASLMPAGGTGEQFF.

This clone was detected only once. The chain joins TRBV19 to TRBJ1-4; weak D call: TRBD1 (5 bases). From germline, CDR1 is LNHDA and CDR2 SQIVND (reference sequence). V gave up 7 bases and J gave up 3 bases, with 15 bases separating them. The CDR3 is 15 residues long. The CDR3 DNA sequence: TGTGCCAGTACCTTACTCAAAGGGGCTAATGAAAAACTGTTTTTT. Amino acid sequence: CASTLLKGANEKLFF.

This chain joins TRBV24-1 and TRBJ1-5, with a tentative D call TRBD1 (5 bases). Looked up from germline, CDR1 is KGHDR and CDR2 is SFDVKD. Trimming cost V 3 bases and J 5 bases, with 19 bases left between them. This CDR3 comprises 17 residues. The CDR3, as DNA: TGTGCCACCAGTGATAGTTACACGGGGGTGGGCCATCAGCCCCAGCATTTT. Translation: CATSDSYTGVGHQPQHF.

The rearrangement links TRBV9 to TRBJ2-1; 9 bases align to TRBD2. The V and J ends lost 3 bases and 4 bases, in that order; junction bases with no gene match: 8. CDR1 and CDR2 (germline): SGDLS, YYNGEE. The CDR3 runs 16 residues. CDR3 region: CASSAGLARTYNEQFF. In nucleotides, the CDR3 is TGTGCCAGCAGCGCCGGACTAGCGCGGACTTACAATGAGCAGTTCTTC. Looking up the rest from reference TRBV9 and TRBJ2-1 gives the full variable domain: DSGVTQTPKHLITATGQRVTLRCSPRSGDLSVYWYQQSLDQGLQFLIQYYNGEERAKGNILERFSAQQFPDLHSELNLSSLELGDSALYFCASSAGLARTYNEQFFGPGTRLTVL.

The CDR3 DNA reads as TGCAGTGCGAAATACAATGAGCAGTTCTTC. It translates to CSAKYNEQFF. The chain carries TRBV20-1 and TRBJ2-1, with D unclear. The V end lost 6 bases, the J end lost 4 bases, and 4 bases lay between the germline ends. This CDR3 is 10 amino acids long. Looked up from germline, CDR1 is DFQATT and CDR2 is SNEGSKA (reference sequence).